The present T cell receptor (beta chain) was sequenced within a study of blood T cell repertoires in COVID-19. Background on the study: Sites across the United States, Italy and Spain contributed samples from acute and convalescent COVID-19.

Here immunoSEQ multiplex PCR was the method, and the copy in TCRdb shows in-frame clones only, minus some. The sample gives 150,000 to 200,000 clones, around 87% of which show up once; around 2.7% is in the top ten. The V and J ends lost 4 bases and 9 bases, in that order; junction bases with no gene match: 4. CDR3 length equals 13 residues. Germline V gene sequence: CDR1 SGDLS, CDR2 YYNGEE. This receptor was identified in a man aged 40-50 years with active or convalescent COVID-19. V is TRBV9 and J is TRBJ2-5, with TRBD2 matching over 12 bases. Sequenced material: peripheral blood. The CDR3 DNA sequence: TGTGCCAGCAGCCCTAGCGGGGGGGGCGCCCAGTACTTC. This sequence encodes CASSPSGGGAQYF.